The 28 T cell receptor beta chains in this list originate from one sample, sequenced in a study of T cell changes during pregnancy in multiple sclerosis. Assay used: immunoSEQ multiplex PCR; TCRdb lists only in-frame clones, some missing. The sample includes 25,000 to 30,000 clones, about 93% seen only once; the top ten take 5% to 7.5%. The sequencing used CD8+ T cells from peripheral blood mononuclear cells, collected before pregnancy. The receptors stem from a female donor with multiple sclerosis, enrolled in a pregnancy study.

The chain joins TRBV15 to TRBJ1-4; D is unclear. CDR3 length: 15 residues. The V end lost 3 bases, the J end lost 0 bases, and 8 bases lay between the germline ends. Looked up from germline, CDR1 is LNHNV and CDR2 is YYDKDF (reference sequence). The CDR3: CATSRLGATNEKLFF. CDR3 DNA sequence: TGTGCCACCAGCAGGTTGGGAGCAACTAATGAAAAACTGTTTTTT.

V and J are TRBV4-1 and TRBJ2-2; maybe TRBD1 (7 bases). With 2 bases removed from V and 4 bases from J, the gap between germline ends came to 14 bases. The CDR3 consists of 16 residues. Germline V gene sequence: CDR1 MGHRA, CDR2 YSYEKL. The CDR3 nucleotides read TGCGCCAGCAGCCAAAGGACCCAGGGGGGCACCGGGGAGCTGTTTTTT. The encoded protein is CASSQRTQGGTGELFF.

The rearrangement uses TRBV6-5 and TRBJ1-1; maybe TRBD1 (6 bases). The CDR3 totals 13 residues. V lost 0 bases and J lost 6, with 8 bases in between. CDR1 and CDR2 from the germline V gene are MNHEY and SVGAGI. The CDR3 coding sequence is TGTGCCAGCAGTTACTCGGACAGCTCTGAAGCTTTCTTT. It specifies CASSYSDSSEAFF.

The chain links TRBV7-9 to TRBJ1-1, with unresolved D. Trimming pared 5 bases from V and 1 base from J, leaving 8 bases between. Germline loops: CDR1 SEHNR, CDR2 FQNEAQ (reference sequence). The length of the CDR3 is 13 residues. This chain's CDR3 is CASSPTTNTEAFF. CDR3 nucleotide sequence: TGTGCCAGCAGCCCTACCACGAACACTGAAGCTTTCTTT.

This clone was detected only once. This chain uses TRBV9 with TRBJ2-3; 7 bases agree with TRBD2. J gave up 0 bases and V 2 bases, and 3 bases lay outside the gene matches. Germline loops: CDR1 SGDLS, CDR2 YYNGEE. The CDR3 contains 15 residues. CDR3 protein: CASSVGRGSTDTQYF. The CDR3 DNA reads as TGTGCCAGCAGCGTTGGGCGGGGGAGCACAGATACGCAGTATTTT.

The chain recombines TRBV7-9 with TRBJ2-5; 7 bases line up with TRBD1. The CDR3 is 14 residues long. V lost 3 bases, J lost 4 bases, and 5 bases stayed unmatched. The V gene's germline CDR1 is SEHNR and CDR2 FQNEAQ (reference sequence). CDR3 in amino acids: CASSFSGGAETQYF. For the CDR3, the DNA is TGTGCCAGCAGCTTTTCAGGGGGAGCAGAGACCCAGTACTTC.

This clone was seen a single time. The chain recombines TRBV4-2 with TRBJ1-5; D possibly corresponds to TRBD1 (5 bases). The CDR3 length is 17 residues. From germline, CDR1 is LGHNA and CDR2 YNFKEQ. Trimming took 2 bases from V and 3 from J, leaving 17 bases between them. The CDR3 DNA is TGTGCCAGCAGCCAAAAGCCAGGGTGGCAGACCAATCAGCCCCAGCATTTT. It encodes CASSQKPGWQTNQPQHF.

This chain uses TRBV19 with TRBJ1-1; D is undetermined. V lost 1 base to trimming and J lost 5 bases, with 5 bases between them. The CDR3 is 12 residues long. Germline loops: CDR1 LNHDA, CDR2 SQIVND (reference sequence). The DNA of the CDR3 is TGTGCCAGTAGTATAGGCGCGACTGAAGCTTTCTTT. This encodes CASSIGATEAFF.

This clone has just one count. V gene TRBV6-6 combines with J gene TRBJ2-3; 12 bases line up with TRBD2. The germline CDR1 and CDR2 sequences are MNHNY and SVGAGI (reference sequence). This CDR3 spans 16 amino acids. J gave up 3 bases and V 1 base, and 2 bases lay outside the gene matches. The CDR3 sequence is CASSYWTSGETDTQYF. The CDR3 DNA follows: TGTGCCAGCAGTTACTGGACTAGCGGGGAAACAGATACGCAGTATTTT.

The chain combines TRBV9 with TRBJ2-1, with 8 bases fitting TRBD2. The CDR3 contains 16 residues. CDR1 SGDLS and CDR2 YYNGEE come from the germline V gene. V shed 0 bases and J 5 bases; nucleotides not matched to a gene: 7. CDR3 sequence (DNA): TGTGCCAGCAGCGTAGATTTTGCGGGAGGCCACAATGAGCAGTTCTTC. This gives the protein CASSVDFAGGHNEQFF. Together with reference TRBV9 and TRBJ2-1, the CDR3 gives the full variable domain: DSGVTQTPKHLITATGQRVTLRCSPRSGDLSVYWYQQSLDQGLQFLIQYYNGEERAKGNILERFSAQQFPDLHSELNLSSLELGDSALYFCASSVDFAGGHNEQFFGPGTRLTVL.

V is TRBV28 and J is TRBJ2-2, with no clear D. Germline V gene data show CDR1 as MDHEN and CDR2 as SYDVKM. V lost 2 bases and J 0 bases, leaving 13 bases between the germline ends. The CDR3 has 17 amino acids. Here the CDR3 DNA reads TGTGCCAGCAGTTTACCGTCTCGGGTTGCGAACACCGGGGAGCTGTTTTTT. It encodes CASSLPSRVANTGELFF.

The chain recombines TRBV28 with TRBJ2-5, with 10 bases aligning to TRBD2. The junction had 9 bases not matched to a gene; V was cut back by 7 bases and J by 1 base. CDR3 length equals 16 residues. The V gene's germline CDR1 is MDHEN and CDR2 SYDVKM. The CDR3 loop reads CASIRGLAEFQETQYF. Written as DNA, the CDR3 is TGTGCCAGCATTCGAGGACTAGCGGAGTTCCAAGAGACCCAGTACTTC.

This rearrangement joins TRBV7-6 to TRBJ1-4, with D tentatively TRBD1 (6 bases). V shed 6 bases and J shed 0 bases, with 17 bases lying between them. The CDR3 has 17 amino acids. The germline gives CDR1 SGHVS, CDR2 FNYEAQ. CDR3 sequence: CASRPHATGTTNEKLFF. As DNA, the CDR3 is TGTGCCAGCAGACCACATGCCACAGGGACAACTAATGAAAAACTGTTTTTT.

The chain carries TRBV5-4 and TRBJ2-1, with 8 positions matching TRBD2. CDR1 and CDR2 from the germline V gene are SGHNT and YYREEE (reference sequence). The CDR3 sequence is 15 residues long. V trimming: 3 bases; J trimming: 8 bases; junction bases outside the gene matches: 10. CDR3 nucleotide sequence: TGTGCCAGCAGCTACGGGGGGGGGAGTCTCGATGAGCAGTTCTTC. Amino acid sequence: CASSYGGGSLDEQFF.

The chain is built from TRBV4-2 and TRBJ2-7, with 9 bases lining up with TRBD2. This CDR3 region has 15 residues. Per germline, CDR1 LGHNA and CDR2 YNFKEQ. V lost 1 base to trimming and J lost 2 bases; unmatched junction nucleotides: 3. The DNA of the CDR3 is TGTGCCAGCAGCCAAGGACTAGCGGAAACCTACGAGCAGTACTTC. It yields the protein CASSQGLAETYEQYF.

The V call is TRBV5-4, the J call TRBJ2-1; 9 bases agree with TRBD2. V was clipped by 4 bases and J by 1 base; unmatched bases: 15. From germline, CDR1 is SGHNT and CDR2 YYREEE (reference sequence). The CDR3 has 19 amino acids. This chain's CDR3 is CASSRRPGAGGWSYNEQFF. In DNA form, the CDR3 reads TGTGCCAGCAGCAGGCGACCGGGAGCGGGAGGATGGTCCTACAATGAGCAGTTCTTC.

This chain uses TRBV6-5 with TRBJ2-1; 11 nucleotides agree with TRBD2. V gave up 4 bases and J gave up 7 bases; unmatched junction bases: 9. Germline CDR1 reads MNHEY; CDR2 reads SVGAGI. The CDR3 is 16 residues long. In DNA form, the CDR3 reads TGTGCCAGCAGTTTACTGACTAGCGGGACAGCAAATGAGCAGTTCTTC. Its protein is CASSLLTSGTANEQFF.

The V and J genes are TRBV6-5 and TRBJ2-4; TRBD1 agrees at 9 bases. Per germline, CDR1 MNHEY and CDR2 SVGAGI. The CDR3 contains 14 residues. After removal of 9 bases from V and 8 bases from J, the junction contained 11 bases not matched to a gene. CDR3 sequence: CASTPGQGPHIQYF. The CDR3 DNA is TGTGCCAGTACACCGGGACAGGGTCCGCACATTCAGTACTTC.

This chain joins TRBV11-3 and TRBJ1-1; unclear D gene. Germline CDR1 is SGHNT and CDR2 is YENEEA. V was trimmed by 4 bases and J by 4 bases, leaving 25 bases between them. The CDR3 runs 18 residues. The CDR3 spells CASSSASDSLSMGTEAFF. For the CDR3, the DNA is TGTGCCAGCAGCTCAGCGTCAGACTCTCTATCCATGGGCACTGAAGCTTTCTTT.

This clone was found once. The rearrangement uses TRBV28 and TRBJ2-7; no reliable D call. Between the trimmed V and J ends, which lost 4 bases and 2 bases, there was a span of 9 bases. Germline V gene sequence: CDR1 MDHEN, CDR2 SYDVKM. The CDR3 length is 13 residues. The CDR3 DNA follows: TGTGCCAGCAGTTCCAGACAAACCTACGAGCAGTACTTC. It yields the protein CASSSRQTYEQYF.

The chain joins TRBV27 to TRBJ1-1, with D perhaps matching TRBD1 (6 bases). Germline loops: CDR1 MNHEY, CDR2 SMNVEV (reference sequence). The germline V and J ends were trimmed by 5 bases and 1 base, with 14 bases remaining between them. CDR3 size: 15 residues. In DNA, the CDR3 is TGTGCCAGCAGTAGGGGGTGGATGGGGAACACTGAAGCTTTCTTT. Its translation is CASSRGWMGNTEAFF.

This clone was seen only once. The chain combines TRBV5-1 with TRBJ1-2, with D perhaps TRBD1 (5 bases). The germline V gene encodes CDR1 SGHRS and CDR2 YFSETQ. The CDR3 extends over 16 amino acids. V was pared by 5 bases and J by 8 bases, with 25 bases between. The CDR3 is CASRRALSEGLGGYTF. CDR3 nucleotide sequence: TGCGCCAGCAGGCGAGCACTATCGGAGGGGCTTGGCGGCTACACCTTC.

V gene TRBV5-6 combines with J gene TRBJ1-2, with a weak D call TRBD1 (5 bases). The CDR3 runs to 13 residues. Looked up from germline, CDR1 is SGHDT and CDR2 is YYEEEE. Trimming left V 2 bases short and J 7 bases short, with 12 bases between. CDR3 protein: CASSLVGASGYTF. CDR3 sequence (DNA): TGTGCCAGCAGCTTAGTAGGGGCCAGTGGCTACACCTTC. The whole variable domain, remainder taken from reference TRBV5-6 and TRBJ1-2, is DAGVTQSPTHLIKTRGQQVTLRCSPKSGHDTVSWYQQALGQGPQFIFQYYEEEERQRGNFPDRFSGHQFPNYSSELNVNALLLGDSALYLCASSLVGASGYTFGSGTRLTVV.

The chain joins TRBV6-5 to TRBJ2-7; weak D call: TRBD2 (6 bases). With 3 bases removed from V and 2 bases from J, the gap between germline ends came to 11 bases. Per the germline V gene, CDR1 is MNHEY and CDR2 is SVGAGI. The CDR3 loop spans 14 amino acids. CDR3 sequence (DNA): TGTGCCAGCAGTTATCACGGGGGAACCTACGAGCAGTACTTC. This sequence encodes CASSYHGGTYEQYF.

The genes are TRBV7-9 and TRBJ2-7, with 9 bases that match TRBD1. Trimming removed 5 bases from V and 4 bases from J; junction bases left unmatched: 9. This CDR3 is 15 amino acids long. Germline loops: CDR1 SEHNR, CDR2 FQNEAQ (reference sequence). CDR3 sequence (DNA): TGTGCCAGCAGCCCACGACAGGGGGGACTGTACGAGCAGTACTTC. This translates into CASSPRQGGLYEQYF.

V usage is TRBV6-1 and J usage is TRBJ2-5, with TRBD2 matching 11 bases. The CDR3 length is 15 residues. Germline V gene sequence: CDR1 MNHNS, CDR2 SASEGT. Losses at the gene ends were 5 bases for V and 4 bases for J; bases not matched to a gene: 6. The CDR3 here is CASSTGTSGGETQYF. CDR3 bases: TGTGCCAGCAGTACCGGGACTAGCGGCGGAGAGACCCAGTACTTC.

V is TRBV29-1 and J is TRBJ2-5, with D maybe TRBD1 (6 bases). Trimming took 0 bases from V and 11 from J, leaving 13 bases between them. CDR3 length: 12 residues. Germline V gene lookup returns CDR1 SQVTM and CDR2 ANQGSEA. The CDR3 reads CSVEDTGIGQYF. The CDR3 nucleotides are TGCAGCGTTGAAGACACAGGGATAGGGCAGTACTTC.

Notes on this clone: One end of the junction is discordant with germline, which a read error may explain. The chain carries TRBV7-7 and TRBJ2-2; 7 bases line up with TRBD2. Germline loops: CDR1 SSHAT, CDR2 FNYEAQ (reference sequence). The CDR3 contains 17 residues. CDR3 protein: CASSPVPGGELTGELFF. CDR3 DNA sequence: TGTGCTAGCAGCCCAGTCCCTGGGGGGGAGTTGACCGGGGAGCTGTTTTTT.